This T cell receptor (beta chain) was obtained from a study of cytomegalovirus exposure and HLA in healthy donors (dated by TCRdb to about 2017). As for the study more broadly: An earlier analysis of 587 of the donors reported 250 to 300 Gb of sequence data and around 120 million unique TCR beta sequences from about 179 million T cells. Around 320 gigabases of sequencing data and approximately 80 million unique TCR sequences were included in an early release covering over 600 HLA-typed donors. Among the approximately 420 genotyped donors, approximately 81% belonged to the genetic ancestry cluster associated with self-reported Caucasian donors. The study aimed to test whether signatures of past pathogen exposure could be identified by cataloging public T cell receptors. Using immunosequencing, the study profiled T cell repertoires from fewer than 700 subjects and related those repertoires to cytomegalovirus serostatus. Along with the roughly 670-subject first cohort, a separate validation cohort of over a hundred different subjects was used. To predict cytomegalovirus infection status, the study combined high-throughput TCR immunosequencing, statistical association of individual TCRs with disease status, and machine learning. To study patterns of TCR occurrence, a later analysis re-analyzed previously published TCR beta repertoires from 650 to 750 donors and added high-resolution HLA genotyping. The later analysis used no new phenotypic data to find candidate immune exposures, relying instead on TCR beta sequences and their occurrence across donors. An earlier analysis of 587 of the donors applied high-throughput TCR beta sequencing to assess whether each TCR beta V gene segment acted as functional or pseudogenic. Donor age, sex, ethnicity and CMV serostatus were compiled together with the repertoire data. A later genetic analysis took genome-wide SNP genotypes for about 65% of the 666 donors and used that subset as a discovery cohort. All discovery cohort repertoires had been generated using a single sequencing platform. HLA typing covered class I and class II loci at four-digit resolution. The number of typed donors differed by locus: about 620-640 for A, B, C, DRB1 and DQB1; 522 for DQA1; fewer than 610 for DPA1; and some 430 for DPB1. Roughly five DR-DQ haplotypes were handled as single units for association and clustering because linkage in the cohort was strong. Among almost 400 genotyped donors of the cohort, an average of approximately 240,000 unique TCR beta nucleotide sequences were sequenced per donor, about a sixth of them non-productive.

With regard to this clone: Its cognate antigen has yet to be identified. No base quality information exists; no much larger clone differs at one position.

The CDR3, from cysteine to phenylalanine, totals 14 residues. Only CDR3 DNA remains: 42 bases, in frame from the first base. CDR1 SGHTA and CDR2 FQGNSA are derived from the germline V gene. The germline ends are 11 bases apart after V is trimmed by 0 bases and J by 5 bases. Library creation used the immunoSEQ multiplex PCR assay. For the multiplex PCR, a mixture combining 60 forward primers for TCR Vbeta segments and 13 reverse primers for TCR Jbeta segments was used. The CDR3 region of rearranged TCR beta genes was amplified from genomic DNA by a multiplex PCR assay. Amplified TCR beta libraries were sequenced as 87-base-pair reads on the Illumina HiSeq System. Per the source publication's procedure: A later analysis counted about 80 million unique TCR beta chains across the 666 repertoires, and roughly 11 million of these chains were shared by at least two donors. A nearest-neighbor algorithm error-corrected the raw reads and collapsed the reads into unique sequences, merging closely related sequences to remove PCR and sequencing errors. V, D and J gene segments were assigned by aligning CDR3 sequences to IMGT reference sequences. For a sequence to be retained, at least a six-nucleotide match to both a V gene segment and a J gene segment was required. Rearrangements were classified as productive when the CDR3 lacked stop codons and remained in frame with V and J, and all other rearrangements were classified as non-productive. CDR3 was defined by IMGT convention, running from the second conserved V-encoded cysteine to the conserved J-encoded phenylalanine. The earlier analysis of fewer than 700 of the donors excluded sequences that lacked an unambiguous match to a single V gene segment. In an earlier analysis of several hundred of the donors, V segments were called functional above 56.7% productive rearrangements and were called segregating when the between-donor standard deviation exceeded 5%. A statistical classification framework was built to diagnose cytomegalovirus status from the catalog of TCR beta chain sequences. In a later analysis, V and J genes were assigned by comparing TCR nucleotide sequences against IMGT/GENE-DB human TR gene sequences. The TCRdist pipeline was used in a later analysis to assign CDR3 sequences and most-parsimonious VDJ recombination scenarios. A later analysis defined each TCR beta chain by its CDR3 amino acid sequence plus V-gene family, and excluded reads lacking a unique V-gene family. In a later analysis, fewer than 650 highly shared, low-generation-probability nucleotide sequences were removed to address suspected cross-contamination and a sequencing artifact. For each public chain, a later analysis derived a clonal expansion index from normalized ranks of inferred template counts within each repertoire. In a later analysis, generation probabilities were computed using a VDJ recombination model fitted to out-of-frame rearrangements, and the results were checked against IGoR. In a later analysis, TCR-TCR, TCR-HLA and TCR-CMV co-occurrence was scored with hypergeometric tests, and a repertoire-size bias correction was applied to TCR pairs. False discovery rates were estimated in a later analysis by permuting HLA or CMV assignments 20 times. In a later analysis, co-occurring TCRs were grouped using DBSCAN, with TCRdist sequence similarity added in when clustering inside HLA-allele-positive subsets. For co-occurrence clustering, repertoires with fewer than 30,000 or more than 120,000 public chains were excluded, along with roughly 5 repertoires with anomalous nucleotide sharing. Entries here come from immuneACCESS through TCRdb and include only in-frame sequences with V and J called. Some clones fail to appear in such tables; in the studies checked, an unresolved V gene covers under half of the shortfall, and the cause of the remainder is unknown. V, J and clone size are those of that table, while D and trimming were read from the DNA. The sample table holds about 190,000 clones, of which 77% were seen once. The ten largest account for approximately 2% of the sample.

The research as a whole found: In a later analysis, HLA-associated TCR beta chains showed more clonal expansion and lower generation probabilities than non-associated chains that were equally common. A further reported finding was that TCR beta sequences accurately predicted the HLA-A and HLA-B alleles for most subjects in the first cohort. A total of 150 to 200 TCR beta chains were listed by the study as associated with cytomegalovirus. It was suggested by the authors that the approach could potentially be generalized to other disease states and immunological phenotypes. A cluster of highly shared sequence variants was judged likely to represent a technical artifact of the sequencing pipeline. Because counts were too low, about 18 rarely observed V segments, including chromosome 9 orphons, were excluded from the earlier analysis of roughly 580 of the donors. Because the 87-base-pair reads could not distinguish some IMGT-functional V segments, including TRBV6-2 and TRBV6-3, those segments were excluded. Specific HLA alleles were associated with more than 15,000 TCR beta sequences at a false discovery rate of 0.05 in a later analysis. The cohort was sequenced for TCR beta chains only, and without alpha or paired-chain data the features that could be detected were limited. HLA typing was unavailable for some donors at each locus, so association tests used only the typed subset. Linkage disequilibrium might explain the correlated functional status among segregating V segments, but an unknown experimental factor could not be ruled out. While some public TCRs were present in many individuals, most TCR sequences turned up only very rarely across donors. An association between a missense DCLRE1C variant and V-gene and J-gene trimming of TCR beta chains was found in a later genetic analysis and replicated in an independent cohort. According to a later genetic analysis, donors in an Asian-associated ancestry cluster had fewer N-insertions in productive TCRs than the roughly 670-donor mean. Roughly uniform sequencing depth across donors was assumed in presence/absence analyses, although this assumption may not hold. In an earlier analysis of roughly 500 of the donors, most TCR beta V segments appeared in productive rearrangements about 87% or about 30% of the time, broadly matching IMGT annotations. Cytomegalovirus status was reported to be diagnosed by the classifier with high specificity and sensitivity in both the original and validation cohorts. Assigning TCR associations to individual alleles was difficult when HLA alleles, especially DR and DQ, strongly co-occurred. Immune exposure information for the cohort was limited to CMV serostatus. A later analysis reported that several top co-occurrence clusters appeared linked to parvovirus B19, influenza, CMV and Epstein-Barr virus. A later analysis found that most CMV-associated TCR beta chains appeared HLA-restricted, with HLA associations seemingly driven largely by CMV exposure. A few of the identified cytomegalovirus-associated TCR beta chains were confirmed in vitro to be specific for cytomegalovirus antigens. A later analysis found that TCR association rates varied across HLA loci, with DRB1 alleles showing the most associated TCRs and HLA-C alleles the fewest.

The cohort consisted of some 730 healthy bone marrow donors. Cohort members were all nominally healthy when sampled, although unrecorded immune exposures were likely present. The donor tested CMV seropositive, placing the donor among the 290 or so seropositive members of the cohort. A peripheral blood sample was collected from each donor, and TCR beta sequencing was performed on peripheral blood mononuclear cells. Genomic DNA extraction from the blood cell samples was performed with the Qiagen DNeasy Blood Extraction Kit. This TCR was sampled from a woman in her twenties or thirties in good health and CMV-seropositive. The receptor chain draws on TRBV7-2 and TRBJ2-7; TRBD2 could be the D gene, as 7 bases match. The sequenced material came from PBMCs. CDR3 sequence: CASSLAWGGHEQYF. The DNA is as follows: TGTGCCAGCAGCTTAGCGTGGGGGGGCCACGAGCAGTACTTC.